This T cell receptor beta chain was profiled in a study of human T cells and chemical hapten exposure. The overall study: 2% DPC applied to a roughly 2 cm by roughly 2 cm arm area sensitized donors.

This clonotype turned up a few times. The junction does not match germline at one end; this may be a read error. Germline lookup yields CDR1 PRHDT and CDR2 FYEKMQ (reference sequence). The CDR3 covers 12 residues. TCRdb reprocessed the RACE reads with MiXCR, giving one entry per CDR3 protein. The sample includes 300,000 to 400,000 distinct CDR3 sequences, 4% to 6% of them seen just once. Time point specified: pre-sensitization, week 0. Treatment here: therapeutic diphenylcyclopropenone sensitization with weekly scalp DPC. V is TRBV13 and J is TRBJ2-5; 9 bases fit TRBD2. The sample consisted of whole blood, taken in connection with sensitization to the hapten diphenylcyclopropenone (DPC). The TCR was taken from a woman aged 45-65 years with alopecia areata. Some clones in this sample may be carry-over from other donors' samples. The CDR3 DNA sequence: TGTGCCAGCTGGGATGGGCTAGCGGGACCGTCTTTC. Translating gives CASWDGLAGPSF.